Included here is one TCR beta chain sequence, with context. Its antigen is as yet unknown. This CDR3 region has 15 residues. Trimming at V came to 7 bases and at J to 0 bases, leaving 5 bases not matched to a gene. The germline CDR1 and CDR2 sequences are SGHVS and FNYEAQ. The data were taken from a study of shared clonotypes between healthy human individuals. Study-level background: CD4 naive and CD4 memory each took three plates per donor, while CD8 naive took two and CD8 memory one.

Study findings and constraints: Non-shared clonotypes were found to have lower generation probabilities than the clonotypes that were shared by all four of the sorted-subset donors. Clonotype sharing levels among donors were expected to vary with sequencing depth.

The repertoire was sequenced with immunoSEQ multiplex PCR; TCRdb's copy has only in-frame clones and lacks some. The data hold a few million clones, with around nine tenths observed a single time. Sample: naive CD4+ T cells sorted from blood. Sample subset: CD45RA+ positively selected. The V and J genes are TRBV7-6 and TRBJ2-7; 11 bases align to TRBD2. The sequence derives from a man between 18 and 35 years old in good health. The CDR3 spells CASTPLAGGSYEQYF. The CDR3 DNA reads as TGTGCCAGCACCCCTCTAGCGGGAGGCTCCTACGAGCAGTACTTC.